These T cell receptor beta chains were read from a single sample in a study of blood T cell repertoires in COVID-19. Only in-frame clones appear in the TCRdb table, and some are missing; sequencing was by immunoSEQ multiplex PCR. Of over 85,000 clones listed, roughly 88% are singletons. What was sequenced was peripheral blood. The receptor source for this set is a man in his 60s with acute or convalescent COVID-19. The CDR3 runs from the conserved cysteine through the conserved F or W. D genes are given only for firm matches. Rows may omit the clone size; those that give it use once, few, many or a size class.

TRBJ1-2,TRBD1,TRBV2,-,TGTGCCAGCAGTGGAAGGGACAGAACCGACTATGGCTACACCTTC,CASSGRDRTDYGYTF
TRBJ1-5,TRBD1,TRBV29-1,-,TGCAGCGTTGCCAATGGACAGGGCGGCAATCAGCCCCAGCATTTT,CSVANGQGGNQPQHF
TRBJ1-2,-,TRBV28,-,TGTGCCAGCCTTGCGGGGAACTATGGCTACACCTTC,CASLAGNYGYTF
TRBJ1-1,-,TRBV28,-,TGTGCCAGCAGTTTATATTCACTTCCGGGAACTGAAGCTTTCTTT,CASSLYSLPGTEAFF
TRBJ2-7,TRBD2,TRBV6-5,-,TGTGCCAGCAGTTACGGGCCTAGCGGGGGATACGAGCAGTACTTC,CASSYGPSGGYEQYF
TRBJ1-2,-,TRBV3-1/TRBV3-2,-,TGTGCCAGCAGCCAAGGCAACATGGCCGGAGCCTTC,CASSQGNMAGAF
TRBJ1-2,-,TRBV6-5,-,TGTGCCAGCAGTTACTCCGGTTATGGCTACACCTTC,CASSYSGYGYTF
TRBJ2-3,TRBD1,TRBV29-1,-,TGCAGCGCCCACGGGACAGGGGTCATCACAGATACGCAGTATTTT,CSAHGTGVITDTQYF
TRBJ2-2,TRBD1,TRBV11-2,-,TGTGCCAGCAGCTTATTCGGGACAGGGGTCGCGGAGCTGTTTTTT,CASSLFGTGVAELFF
TRBJ2-1,-,TRBV7-3,-,TGTGCCAGCAGCCCCCGGGGGACCTCGGGTGAGCAGTTCTTC,CASSPRGTSGEQFF
TRBJ1-1,TRBD1,TRBV5-1,-,TGCGCCAGTTGGGGACAGACGAACACTGAAGCTTTCTTT,CASWGQTNTEAFF
TRBJ1-2,TRBD1,TRBV2,-,TGTGCCAGCATGGGGTCCCGACAGGGGGCTAGATATGGCTACACCTTC,CASMGSRQGARYGYTF
TRBJ1-5,-,TRBV4-2,-,TGTGCCAGCAGCCAAGATGGTAGGGCGAGGGGCAATCAGCCCCAGCATTTT,CASSQDGRARGNQPQHF
TRBJ2-5,-,TRBV4-1,-,TGCGCCAGCAGCCAAGAATTACTAGTGGAAAGGTCCCAGTACTTC,CASSQELLVERSQYF
TRBJ1-2,-,TRBV18,-,TGTGCCAGCTCACTGCCGGGATTCTATGGCTACACCTTC,CASSLPGFYGYTF
TRBJ1-5,-,TRBV18,-,TGTGCCAGCTCACCCCTCCCCGTCAATCAGCCCCAGCATTTT,CASSPLPVNQPQHF
TRBJ2-5,TRBD2,TRBV11-2,-,TGTGCCAGCAGCACCCCACTAGCGCAAGCCCAAGAGACCCAGTACTTC,CASSTPLAQAQETQYF
TRBJ1-1,-,TRBV6-5,-,TGTGCCAGCACCGGGGGATTGGTCGTCACTGAAGCTTTCTTT,CASTGGLVVTEAFF
TRBJ1-1,-,TRBV7-2,-,TGTGCCAGCAGCTTTCAGGGGAACACTGAAGCTTTCTTT,CASSFQGNTEAFF
TRBJ2-1,TRBD2,TRBV11-2,-,TGTGCCAGCAGCTCCCCAGGCGGGGGGCTAGTTTACGGCAATGAGCAGTTCTTC,CASSSPGGGLVYGNEQFF
TRBJ1-2,-,TRBV5-1,-,TGCGCCAGCAGCTTGGGGGGGCCATTGTATGGCTACACCTTC,CASSLGGPLYGYTF
TRBJ2-7,-,TRBV6-6,-,TGTGCCAGCAGTCTCGACTTTTCAAGCTCCTACGAGCAGTACTTC,CASSLDFSSSYEQYF
TRBJ1-3,-,TRBV28,-,TGTGCCAGCAGAACAAACCCCGGGACTTCTGGAAACACCATATATTTT,CASRTNPGTSGNTIYF
TRBJ1-4,TRBD1,TRBV19,-,TGTGCCAGTATCGGCCGGGACAGACTTAATGAAAAACTGTTTTTT,CASIGRDRLNEKLFF
TRBJ1-2,-,TRBV7-9,-,TGTGCCAGCAGCCGCACCCCTACAGGGCTCTATGGCTACACCTTC,CASSRTPTGLYGYTF
TRBJ1-2,TRBD1,TRBV9,few,TGTGCCAGCAGCTTCGGACAGGGTAACTATGGCTACACCTTC,CASSFGQGNYGYTF
TRBJ1-1,-,TRBV5-5,few,TGTGCCAGCAGCTTGAAAGGGGTCAACACTGAAGCTTTCTTT,CASSLKGVNTEAFF
TRBJ2-3,-,TRBV9,-,TGTGCCAGCAGCGTTCCTTTGGACGGGGGAGCCTATGATACGCAGTATTTT,CASSVPLDGGAYDTQYF
TRBJ2-7,-,TRBV5-6,-,TGTGCCACTTCTAGGGGGGGCGCGTACGAGCAGTACTTC,CATSRGGAYEQYF
TRBJ2-7,-,TRBV6-1,-,TGTGCCAGCAGTGACAGGACACCTCCCTACGAGCAGTACTTC,CASSDRTPPYEQYF
TRBJ2-1,-,TRBV6-2/TRBV6-3,-,TGTGCCAGCAGTTACTCGGGTAGCTTCGATGAGCAGTTCTTC,CASSYSGSFDEQFF
TRBJ1-4,-,TRBV6-5,-,TGTGCCAGCACCTGGGTTTTCGATGGGGGCGAAAAACTGTTTTTT,CASTWVFDGGEKLFF
TRBJ1-1,-,TRBV25-1,few,TGTGCCAGCAGGCCAACGGGGGGCCGAAGTGAAGCTTTCTTT,CASRPTGGRSEAFF
TRBJ1-1,-,TRBV30,once,TGTGCCTGGACGGGGAGTTTGAACACTGAAGCTTTCTTT,CAWTGSLNTEAFF
TRBJ2-5,TRBD2,TRBV6-2/TRBV6-3,-,TGTGCCAGCAGTTACCAGCGGGGCCCCCAAGAGACCCAGTACTTC,CASSYQRGPQETQYF
TRBJ2-1,TRBD1,TRBV12-3/TRBV12-4,-,TGTGCCAGCAGACGGGACAGGGGGGGTGAGCAGTTCTTC,CASRRDRGGEQFF
TRBJ1-1,-,TRBV6-1,-,TGTGCCAGCAGTGAAAAGTTCGGGGACACTGAAGCTTTCTTT,CASSEKFGDTEAFF